The 25 T cell receptor beta chains presented below share a single source sample, sequenced in a study of spatial heterogeneity in lung cancer. The time point: sample taken at primary tumor resection. MiXCR, applied by TCRdb to the 5' RACE reads, yields one record per CDR3 protein. The data show 9,000 to 13,000 distinct CDR3 sequences, approximately 12% seen once. No cognate antigen is known for these TCRs. The study, taken as a whole, reports: Counts that tracked tumor mutation counts were those of expanded intratumoral alpha and beta TCRs.

The starting material was lung tumor tissue, obtained at surgery. These receptor sequences come from a male donor with early-stage non-small cell lung cancer.

This clonotype is medium-sized in the sample. V gene TRBV29-1 combines with J gene TRBJ2-3; TRBD2 is a possible D gene (5 bases). Deletions cut 8 bases from V and 1 base from J, with 13 bases between. The CDR3 has 13 amino acids. Germline-derived CDR1 and CDR2 are SQVTM and ANQGSEA. The CDR3 region has the DNA TGCAGCTCCCCGGGGTCGGGCACAGATACGCAGTATTTT. Amino acids: CSSPGSGTDTQYF.

In nucleotides, the CDR3 is TGTGCCAGCAGTTCCCTCGGTCAAAACATTCAGTACTTC. It specifies CASSSLGQNIQYF. J is TRBJ2-4 and V is TRBV6-6, with D uncertain. This CDR3 region has 13 residues. V lost 4 bases to trimming and J lost 5 bases, with 9 bases between them. CDR1 is MNHNY, CDR2 SVGAGI, per germline (reference sequence).

This clonotype was seen a handful of times. The chain uses TRBV5-1 and TRBJ1-4; possibly TRBD1 for D (5 bases). The germline V and J ends were trimmed by 4 bases and 8 bases, with 18 bases remaining between them. CDR1 is SGHRS, CDR2 YFSETQ, per germline. This CDR3 is 15 amino acids long. This CDR3 reads CASSAMGLREEKLFF. The CDR3 DNA reads TGCGCCAGCAGCGCTATGGGACTGCGAGAGGAAAAACTGTTTTTT.

The V and J genes are TRBV7-2 and TRBJ1-2; unclear D gene. Germline CDR1 and CDR2: SGHTA and FQGNSA. This CDR3 comprises 12 residues. Trimming pared 1 base from V and 5 bases from J, leaving 5 bases between. As DNA, the CDR3 is TGTGCCAGCAGCTTAGACGGATATGGCTACACCTTC. This gives the protein CASSLDGYGYTF.

In this sample, this clonotype turned up a few times. V and J are TRBV28 and TRBJ2-5; D might be TRBD1 (5 bases). V was pared by 5 bases and J by 4 bases, with 14 bases between. CDR1 and CDR2 (germline): MDHEN, SYDVKM. CDR3 length: 14 amino acids. This CDR3 reads CASSLGHPGETQYF. CDR3 DNA sequence: TGTGCCAGCAGTCTCGGACACCCCGGAGAGACCCAGTACTTC.

This clonotype showed up many times. This chain connects TRBV4-3 to TRBJ1-6; TRBD1 matches 7 bases. In germline, CDR1 is LGHNA, CDR2 YSLEER. This CDR3 comprises 17 residues. After removal of 0 bases from V and 0 bases from J, the junction contained 2 bases not matched to a gene. DNA for the CDR3: TGCGCCAGCAGCCAAGAGGGGACAGACTCCTATAATTCACCCCTCCACTTT. This encodes CASSQEGTDSYNSPLHF.

On this clonotype: A much larger clonotype is one base distant, so this may be a read error. V gene TRBV29-1 combines with J gene TRBJ2-3; D tentatively fits TRBD1 or TRBD2 (5 bases each). The V end lost 0 bases, the J end lost 1 base, and 8 bases lay between the germline ends. The germline V gene has CDR1 SQVTM and CDR2 ANQGSEA. The CDR3 contains 14 residues. The CDR3 protein is CSVEERGGTDTQYF. In nucleotides, the CDR3 is TGCAGCGTTGAAGAACGAGGGGGCACAGATACGCAGTATTTT.

The genes are TRBV20-1 and TRBJ1-1; possibly TRBD1 for D (5 bases). Trimming shortened V by 6 bases and J by 3 bases, and 14 bases separated the two germline ends. The CDR3 has 13 amino acids. Germline values: CDR1 DFQATT, CDR2 SNEGSKA (reference sequence). CDR3: CSAVRGGYTEAFF. The DNA of the CDR3 is TGCAGTGCAGTACGGGGCGGCTACACTGAAGCTTTCTTT.

The V call is TRBV4-2, the J call TRBJ1-2; no reliable D call. Germline CDR1 and CDR2: LGHNA and YNFKEQ. The CDR3 contains 14 residues. Trimming left V 4 bases short and J 8 bases short, with 17 bases between. The DNA for the CDR3 is TGTGCCAGCAGCCGATCGCAGAGTTTCATCGGCTACACCTTC. Amino acids: CASSRSQSFIGYTF.

The J gene is TRBJ1-1, the V gene TRBV5-1, with unresolved D. Germline V gene sequence: CDR1 SGHRS, CDR2 YFSETQ. V was shortened by 2 bases and J by 1 base, with 9 bases between the two germline ends. The CDR3 contains 14 residues. CDR3 sequence (DNA): TGCGCCAGCAGCTTTTATGGGGAGAACACTGAAGCTTTCTTT. This encodes CASSFYGENTEAFF. The whole variable domain, filled in from reference TRBV5-1 and TRBJ1-1, reads KAGVTQTPRYLIKTRGQQVTLSCSPISGHRSVSWYQQTPGQGLQFLFEYFSETQRNKGNFPGRFSGRQFSNSRSEMNVSTLELGDSALYLCASSFYGENTEAFFGQGTRLTVV.

This clonotype came up a few times. The chain recombines TRBV9 with TRBJ2-5, with a weak D call TRBD2 (7 bases). The V end was cut by 0 bases, the J end by 2 bases, with 11 bases between. The CDR3 covers 15 residues. Germline V lookup: CDR1 SGDLS, CDR2 YYNGEE. The CDR3 sequence is CASSVAGGRQETQYF. The CDR3 DNA follows: TGTGCCAGCAGCGTAGCGGGGGGCAGACAAGAGACCCAGTACTTC.

This clonotype was detected ten times or more. The rearrangement uses TRBV19 and TRBJ1-5; 9 nucleotides line up with TRBD1. The CDR3 spans 16 residues. The ends lost 2 bases at V and 2 bases at J; junction bases unmatched: 4. The germline V gene has CDR1 LNHDA and CDR2 SQIVND (reference sequence). In nucleotides, the CDR3 is TGTGCCAGTAGTATACAGGGACAGGGTGGCAATCAGCCCCAGCATTTT. It encodes CASSIQGQGGNQPQHF. Together with reference TRBV19 and TRBJ1-5, the CDR3 gives the full variable domain: DGGITQSPKYLFRKEGQNVTLSCEQNLNHDAMYWYRQDPGQGLRLIYYSQIVNDFQKGDIAEGYSVSREKKESFPLTVTSAQKNPTAFYLCASSIQGQGGNQPQHFGDGTRLSIL.

This clonotype was counted at least ten times. The chain carries TRBV6-5 and TRBJ2-2; the D call may be TRBD1 or TRBD2 (5 bases each). Germline V gene sequence: CDR1 MNHEY, CDR2 SVGAGI. The CDR3 has 14 residues. With 3 bases removed from V and 7 bases from J, the gap between germline ends came to 12 bases. This CDR3 reads CASSYWQRGGELFF. The CDR3, as DNA: TGTGCCAGCAGTTATTGGCAGAGGGGCGGGGAGCTGTTTTTT.

The chain joins TRBV28 to TRBJ2-3, with D perhaps matching TRBD2 (6 bases). This CDR3 contains 14 residues. CDR1 and CDR2 (germline): MDHEN, SYDVKM. V lost 6 bases and J lost 3, with 13 bases in between. CDR3 in DNA: TGTGCCAGCAGCGTGGCGGGGAGGACAGATACGCAGTATTTT. This codes for CASSVAGRTDTQYF.

Here the CDR3 reads CASSLMGQGYGYTF. DNA of the CDR3: TGCGCCAGCAGCCTTATGGGACAGGGTTATGGCTACACCTTC. The rearrangement uses TRBV4-3 and TRBJ1-2; TRBD1 aligns across 9 bases. Per the germline V gene, CDR1 is LGHNA and CDR2 is YSLEER. CDR3 length: 14 residues. After removal of 4 bases from V and 5 bases from J, the junction contained 5 bases not matched to a gene.

A few counts support this clonotype. This chain links TRBV20-1 with TRBJ1-1; D unresolved. Deletions cut 5 bases from V and 5 bases from J, with 9 bases between. CDR1 is DFQATT and CDR2 is SNEGSKA in the germline V gene (reference sequence). The CDR3 length is 11 residues. The DNA for the CDR3 is TGCAGTGCTTATAGAGGGACTGAAGCTTTCTTT. Amino acids: CSAYRGTEAFF.

This clonotype was detected a few times. The rearrangement joins TRBV27 to TRBJ1-4; maybe TRBD1 (6 bases). Looked up from germline, CDR1 is MNHEY and CDR2 is SMNVEV (reference sequence). V lost 5 bases to trimming and J lost 0 bases, with 10 bases between them. The CDR3 covers 15 residues. CDR3: CASSRWTATNEKLFF. Written as DNA, the CDR3 is TGTGCCAGCAGTCGATGGACAGCAACTAATGAAAAACTGTTTTTT.

As concerns this clonotype: Germline and junction disagree at one end, which may indicate a read error. The V and J genes are TRBV2 and TRBJ2-7; D call uncertain. This CDR3 comprises 11 residues. Germline loops: CDR1 SNHLY, CDR2 FYNNEI. The CDR3 spells CASGDSYEQYF. In DNA form, the CDR3 reads TGTGCCAGCGGTGACTCCTACGAGCAGTACTTC. The full variable domain, in which reference TRBV2 and TRBJ2-7 provide the parts outside the CDR3, is EPEVTQTPSHQVTQMGQEVILRCVPISNHLYFYWYRQILGQKVEFLVSFYNNEISEKSEIFDDQFSVERPDGSNFTLKIRSTKLEDSAMYFCASGDSYEQYFGPGTRLTVT.

Only a few counts were recorded for this clonotype. CDR3: CASSVEVDGEKYEQYF. The DNA of the CDR3 is TGTGCCAGCAGCGTAGAGGTGGATGGGGAGAAATACGAGCAGTACTTC. The genes are TRBV9 and TRBJ2-7; a possible D gene is TRBD2 (5 bases). The CDR3 is 16 amino acids. Trimming left V 0 bases short and J 4 bases short, with 17 bases between. In germline, CDR1 is SGDLS, CDR2 YYNGEE.

In its sample, this clonotype was seen a few times. The chain couples TRBV30 to TRBJ1-6; D remains ambiguous. CDR3 length: 16 residues. Trimming removed 2 bases at V and 3 bases at J, with 14 bases between. Germline values: CDR1 GTSNPN, CDR2 SVGIG (reference sequence). CDR3 region: CAWSPKGMGYNSPLHF. The CDR3 DNA follows: TGTGCCTGGAGTCCTAAAGGCATGGGCTATAATTCACCCCTCCACTTT.

This clonotype was observed a few times. V gene TRBV5-1 combines with J gene TRBJ1-1; unclear D gene. The germline V and J ends were trimmed by 3 bases and 0 bases, with 9 bases remaining between them. Germline V gene data show CDR1 as SGHRS and CDR2 as YFSETQ. The CDR3 spans 14 residues. Here the CDR3 reads CASSSGRVNTEAFF. DNA for the CDR3: TGCGCCAGCAGCTCCGGACGGGTGAACACTGAAGCTTTCTTT. Looking up the rest from reference TRBV5-1 and TRBJ1-1 gives the full variable domain: KAGVTQTPRYLIKTRGQQVTLSCSPISGHRSVSWYQQTPGQGLQFLFEYFSETQRNKGNFPGRFSGRQFSNSRSEMNVSTLELGDSALYLCASSSGRVNTEAFFGQGTRLTVV.

This clonotype was detected many times. The genes are TRBV12-3 or TRBV12-4 and TRBJ1-1; weak D call: TRBD1 (5 bases). This CDR3 contains 14 residues. Trimming took off 0 bases at V and 0 bases at J, with 5 bases between the two ends. CDR3 sequence (DNA): TGTGCCAGCAGTTTAGCAGGGGTGAACACTGAAGCTTTCTTT. As protein: CASSLAGVNTEAFF.

V is TRBV6-2 or TRBV6-3 and J is TRBJ2-4, with D unresolved. The length of the CDR3 is 15 residues. Between the trimmed V and J ends, which lost 6 bases and 1 base, there was a span of 13 bases. Germline CDR1 and CDR2: MNHEY and SVGEGT. The CDR3 reads CASSLRSLAKNIQYF. CDR3 DNA sequence: TGTGCCAGCAGCCTCAGAAGTTTGGCCAAAAACATTCAGTACTTC.

This clonotype has a count of ten or more. The CDR3 loop is CASSLTPSPGVLTF. DNA for the CDR3: TGCGCCAGCAGCTTAACCCCTTCCCCAGGCGTCCTGACTTTC. The genes are TRBV5-1 and TRBJ2-6; no clear D gene. Looked up from germline, CDR1 is SGHRS and CDR2 is YFSETQ. Trimming pared 2 bases from V and 12 bases from J, leaving 15 bases between. The length of the CDR3 is 14 residues.

This clonotype was recorded many times. The rearrangement links TRBV20-1 to TRBJ2-5; 7 bases align to TRBD2. Germline loops: CDR1 DFQATT, CDR2 SNEGSKA (reference sequence). V dropped 0 bases and J dropped 2; count of bases not matched to a gene: 9. The CDR3 contains 16 residues. CDR3 sequence: CSARDVQRGPQETQYF. The CDR3 DNA is TGCAGTGCTAGAGATGTCCAGCGGGGACCTCAAGAGACCCAGTACTTC.